The clone carrying this T cell receptor (beta chain) was counted at least ten times. This entry comes from a study of T cells in Graves' hyperthyroidism and ophthalmopathy. The CDR3 is 17 amino acids. In germline, CDR1 is WNHNN, CDR2 SYGVQD (reference sequence). Trimming cost V 2 bases and J 0 bases; bases outside gene matches: 7. Researchers amplified the TCR beta CDR3 regions from RNA transcripts. Initially, a first-round RT-PCR of the TCR CDR3 employed the HTBI primer set. From the multiplex PCR reads, TCRdb called clonotypes with MiXCR, one entry per CDR3 protein. The sample holds a few hundred thousand distinct CDR3 sequences, approximately 14% seen once.

The source of this sequence is a woman aged 18-29 years with Graves' hyperthyroidism. The genes are TRBV10-1 and TRBJ2-5, with 9 bases matching TRBD2. The sequencing sample was made of blood. As DNA, the CDR3 is TGCGCCAGCAGTGAGGGGACTAGCTGGGGGAACCAAGAGACCCAGTACTTC. The encoded protein is CASSEGTSWGNQETQYF.